The subject of this entry is one T cell receptor (beta chain). The data are from a study of beta chain features in type 1 diabetes. CDR1 and CDR2 from the germline V gene are SNHLY and FYNNEI. The CDR3 extends over 13 amino acids. Deletions cut 4 bases from V and 10 bases from J, with 13 bases between. cDNA synthesis used the whole RNA isolate, giving expressed TCRB sequences. Method: immunoSEQ multiplex PCR; TCRdb's copy keeps in-frame clones and lacks some. This sample has about 400,000 clones, with 10% to 15% found just once. The rearrangement uses TRBV2 and TRBJ1-4, with D hard to call. The sequenced sample consisted of naive CD4+ T cells from blood. The receptor was derived from a man aged 18 to 29 in good health. This CDR3 reads CASSVDPPGKLFF. The CDR3 region has the DNA TGTGCCAGCAGTGTCGACCCCCCGGGAAAACTGTTTTTT.